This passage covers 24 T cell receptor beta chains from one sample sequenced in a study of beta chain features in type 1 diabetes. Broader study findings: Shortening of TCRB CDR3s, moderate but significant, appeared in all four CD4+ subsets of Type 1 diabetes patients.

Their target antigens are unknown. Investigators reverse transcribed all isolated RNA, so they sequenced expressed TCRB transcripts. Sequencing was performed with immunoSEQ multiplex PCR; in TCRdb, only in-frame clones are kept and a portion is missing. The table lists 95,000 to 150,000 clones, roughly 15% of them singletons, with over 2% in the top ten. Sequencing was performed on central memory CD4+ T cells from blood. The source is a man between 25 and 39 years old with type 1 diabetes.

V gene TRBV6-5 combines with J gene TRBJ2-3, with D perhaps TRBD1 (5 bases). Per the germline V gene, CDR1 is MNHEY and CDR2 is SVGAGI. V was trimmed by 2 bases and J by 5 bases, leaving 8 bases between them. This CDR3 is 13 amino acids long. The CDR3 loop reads CASSYATGDTQYF. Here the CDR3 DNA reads TGTGCCAGCAGTTACGCTACAGGAGATACGCAGTATTTT.

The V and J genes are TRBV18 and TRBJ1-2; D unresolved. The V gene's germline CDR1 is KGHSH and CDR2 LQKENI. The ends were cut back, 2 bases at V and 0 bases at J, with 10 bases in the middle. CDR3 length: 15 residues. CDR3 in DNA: TGTGCCAGCTCACCAAGGACGGAAGCTAACTATGGCTACACCTTC. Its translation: CASSPRTEANYGYTF.

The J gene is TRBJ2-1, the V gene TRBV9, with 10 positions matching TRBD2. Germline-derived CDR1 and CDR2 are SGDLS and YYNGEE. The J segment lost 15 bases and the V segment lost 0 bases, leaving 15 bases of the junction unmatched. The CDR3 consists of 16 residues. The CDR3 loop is CASSVAGVGTSAAPFF. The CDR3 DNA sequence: TGTGCCAGCAGCGTAGCGGGGGTAGGGACTAGCGCGGCGCCGTTCTTC.

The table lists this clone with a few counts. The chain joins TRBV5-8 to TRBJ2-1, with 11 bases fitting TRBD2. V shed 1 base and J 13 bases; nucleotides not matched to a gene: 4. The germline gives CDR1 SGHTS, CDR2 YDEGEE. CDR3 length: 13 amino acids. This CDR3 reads CASSLLLAGAQFF. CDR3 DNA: TGTGCCAGCAGCTTGCTACTAGCGGGGGCACAGTTCTTC.

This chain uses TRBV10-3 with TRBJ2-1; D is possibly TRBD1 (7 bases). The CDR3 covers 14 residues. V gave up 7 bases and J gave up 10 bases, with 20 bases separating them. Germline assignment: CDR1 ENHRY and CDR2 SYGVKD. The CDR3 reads CAITNSRGAWEQFF. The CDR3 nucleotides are TGTGCCATCACCAATAGCAGGGGGGCCTGGGAGCAGTTCTTC.

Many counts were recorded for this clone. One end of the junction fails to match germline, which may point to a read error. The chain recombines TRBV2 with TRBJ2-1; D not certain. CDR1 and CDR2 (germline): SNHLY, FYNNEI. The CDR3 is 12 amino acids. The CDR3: CASREDFSEQFF. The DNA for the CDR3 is TGTGCCAGCAGAGAAGATTTCAGTGAGCAGTTCTTC.

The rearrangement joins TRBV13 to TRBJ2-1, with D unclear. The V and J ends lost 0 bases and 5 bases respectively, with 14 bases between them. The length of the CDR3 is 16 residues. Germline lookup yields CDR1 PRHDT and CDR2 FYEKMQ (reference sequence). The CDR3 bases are TGTGCCAGCAGCTTAGGAGGAAGGCGCCCCAACAATGAGCAGTTCTTC. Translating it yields CASSLGGRRPNNEQFF. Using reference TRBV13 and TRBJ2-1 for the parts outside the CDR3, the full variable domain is AAGVIQSPRHLIKEKRETATLKCYPIPRHDTVYWYQQGPGQDPQFLISFYEKMQSDKGSIPDRFSAQQFSDYHSELNMSSLELGDSALYFCASSLGGRRPNNEQFFGPGTRLTVL.

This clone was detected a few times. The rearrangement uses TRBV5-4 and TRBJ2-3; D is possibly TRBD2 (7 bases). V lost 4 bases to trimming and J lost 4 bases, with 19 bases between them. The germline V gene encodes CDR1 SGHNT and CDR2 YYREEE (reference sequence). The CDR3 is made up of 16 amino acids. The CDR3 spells CASSQETGGRPDTQYF. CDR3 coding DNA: TGTGCCAGCAGCCAAGAAACGGGGGGCCGCCCAGATACGCAGTATTTT.

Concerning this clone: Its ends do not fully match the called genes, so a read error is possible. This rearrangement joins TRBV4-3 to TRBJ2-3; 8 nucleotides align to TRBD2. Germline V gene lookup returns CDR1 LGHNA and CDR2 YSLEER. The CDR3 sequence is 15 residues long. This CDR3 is CARSQERAAGGTQYF. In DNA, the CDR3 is TGCGCCCGCAGCCAAGAAAGGGCCGCGGGGGGTACGCAGTATTTT.

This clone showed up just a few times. The CDR3 sequence: CASSQGGTSGRIDTQYF. Here the CDR3 DNA reads TGCGCCAGCAGCCAAGGGGGGACTAGCGGGCGGATCGATACGCAGTATTTT. V gene TRBV4-3 combines with J gene TRBJ2-3, with 12 bases aligning to TRBD2. The CDR3 runs to 17 residues. CDR1 and CDR2 from the germline V gene are LGHNA and YSLEER. V dropped 1 base and J dropped 6; count of bases not matched to a gene: 8.

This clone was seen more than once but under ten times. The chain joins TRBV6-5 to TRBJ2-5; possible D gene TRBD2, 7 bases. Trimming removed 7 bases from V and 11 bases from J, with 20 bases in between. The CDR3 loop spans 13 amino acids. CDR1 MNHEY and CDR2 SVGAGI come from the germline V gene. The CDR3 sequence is CASTPSAGALQYF. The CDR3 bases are TGTGCCAGCACCCCCTCGGCGGGGGCTTTGCAGTACTTC.

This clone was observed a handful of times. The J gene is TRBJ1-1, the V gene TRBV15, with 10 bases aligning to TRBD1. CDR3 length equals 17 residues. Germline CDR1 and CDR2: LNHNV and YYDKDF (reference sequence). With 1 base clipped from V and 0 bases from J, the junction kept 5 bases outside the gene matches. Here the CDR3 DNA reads TGTGCCACCAGCAGAGTTTGGACAGGGGGGATGAACACTGAAGCTTTCTTT. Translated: CATSRVWTGGMNTEAFF.

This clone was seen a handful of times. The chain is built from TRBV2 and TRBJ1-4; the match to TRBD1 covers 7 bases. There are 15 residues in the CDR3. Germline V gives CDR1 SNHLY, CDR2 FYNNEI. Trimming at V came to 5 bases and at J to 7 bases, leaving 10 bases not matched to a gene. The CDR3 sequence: CASSQREGAGEKLFF. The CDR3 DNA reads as TGTGCCAGCAGTCAAAGGGAGGGGGCCGGTGAAAAACTGTTTTTT.

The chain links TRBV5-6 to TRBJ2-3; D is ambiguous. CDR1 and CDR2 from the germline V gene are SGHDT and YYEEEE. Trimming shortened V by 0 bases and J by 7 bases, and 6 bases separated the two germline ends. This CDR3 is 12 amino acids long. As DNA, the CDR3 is TGTGCCAGCAGCTTGGCTGATTATACGCAGTATTTT. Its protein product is CASSLADYTQYF.

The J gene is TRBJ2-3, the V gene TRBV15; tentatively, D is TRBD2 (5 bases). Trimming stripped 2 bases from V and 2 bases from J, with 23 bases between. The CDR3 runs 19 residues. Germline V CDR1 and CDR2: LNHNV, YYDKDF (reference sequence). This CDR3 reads CATSRSGTPVYSSTDTQYF. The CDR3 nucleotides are TGTGCCACCAGCAGATCGGGAACCCCCGTCTATTCTTCCACAGATACGCAGTATTTT.

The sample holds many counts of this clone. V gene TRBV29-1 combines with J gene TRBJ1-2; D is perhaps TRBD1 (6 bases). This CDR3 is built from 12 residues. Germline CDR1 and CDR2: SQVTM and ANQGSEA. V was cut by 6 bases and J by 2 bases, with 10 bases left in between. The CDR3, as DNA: TGCAGCGTCGCCGGACAGAACTATGGCTACACCTTC. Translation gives CSVAGQNYGYTF.

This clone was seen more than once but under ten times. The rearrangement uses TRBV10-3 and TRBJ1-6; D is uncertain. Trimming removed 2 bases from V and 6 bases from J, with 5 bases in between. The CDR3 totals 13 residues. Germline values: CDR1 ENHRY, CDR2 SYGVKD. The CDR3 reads CAISEVANSPLHF. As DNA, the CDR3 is TGTGCCATCAGTGAGGTAGCTAATTCACCCCTCCACTTT.

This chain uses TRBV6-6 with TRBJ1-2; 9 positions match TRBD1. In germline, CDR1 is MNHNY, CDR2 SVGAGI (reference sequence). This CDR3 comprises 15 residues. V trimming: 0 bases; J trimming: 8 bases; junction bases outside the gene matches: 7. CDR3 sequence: CASSYSAGTGYGYTF. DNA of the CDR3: TGTGCCAGCAGTTACTCGGCCGGGACAGGGTACGGCTACACCTTC.

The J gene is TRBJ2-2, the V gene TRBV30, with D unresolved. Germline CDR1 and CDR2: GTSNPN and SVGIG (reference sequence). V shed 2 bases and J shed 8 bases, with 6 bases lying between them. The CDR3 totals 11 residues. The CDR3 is CAWSKLGELFF. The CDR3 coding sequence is TGTGCCTGGAGTAAACTTGGGGAGCTGTTTTTT.

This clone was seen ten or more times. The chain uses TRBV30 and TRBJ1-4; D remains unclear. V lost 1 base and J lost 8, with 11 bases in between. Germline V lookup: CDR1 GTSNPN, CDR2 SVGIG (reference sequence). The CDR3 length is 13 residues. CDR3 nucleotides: TGTGCCTGGAGTGAGCCGGGAAGAGAAAAACTGTTTTTT. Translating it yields CAWSEPGREKLFF.

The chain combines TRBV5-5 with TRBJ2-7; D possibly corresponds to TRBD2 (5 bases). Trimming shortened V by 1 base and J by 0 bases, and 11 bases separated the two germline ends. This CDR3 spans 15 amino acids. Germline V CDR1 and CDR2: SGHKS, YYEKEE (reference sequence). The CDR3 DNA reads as TGTGCCAGCAGCTTGAGCGGCATAAGCTCCTACGAGCAGTACTTC. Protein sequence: CASSLSGISSYEQYF.

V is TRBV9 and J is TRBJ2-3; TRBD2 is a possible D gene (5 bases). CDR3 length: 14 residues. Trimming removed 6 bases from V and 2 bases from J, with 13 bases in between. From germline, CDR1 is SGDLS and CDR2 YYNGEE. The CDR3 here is CASNPSRFTDTQYF. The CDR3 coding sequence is TGTGCCAGCAATCCTAGCCGCTTCACAGATACGCAGTATTTT.

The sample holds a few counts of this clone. This chain's CDR3 is CASSAETQYF. For the CDR3, the DNA is TGTGCCAGCAGCGCAGAGACCCAGTACTTC. The chain couples TRBV7-8 to TRBJ2-5; D is ambiguous. Trimming pared 5 bases from V and 4 bases from J, leaving 2 bases between. Germline CDR1 SGHVS, CDR2 FQNEAQ. This CDR3 spans 10 amino acids.

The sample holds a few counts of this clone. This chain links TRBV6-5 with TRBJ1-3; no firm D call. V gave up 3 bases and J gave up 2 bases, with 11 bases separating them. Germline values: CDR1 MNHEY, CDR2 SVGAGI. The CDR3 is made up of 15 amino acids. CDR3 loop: CASSYGKAAGNTIYF. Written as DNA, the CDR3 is TGTGCCAGCAGTTATGGTAAAGCTGCTGGAAACACCATATATTTT.